This TCR beta chain appears in the sequencing data of a study of identifying expanded T cells in peripheral blood. Trimming removed 2 bases from V and 3 bases from J, with 22 bases in between. In germline, CDR1 is SGHVS, CDR2 FNYEAQ. The CDR3 extends over 18 amino acids. TCRdb keeps only in-frame clones here, not all; method: immunoSEQ multiplex PCR. The sample consists of tens of thousands of clones, about 83% of them appearing once. This clone was recorded a few times. The antigen remains unidentified. Points from the study as a whole: Variance in clone template counts between approximately two-week samples significantly increased with total template count across all healthy donors.

This TCR came from a person aged 18 to 75 in good health. Sequenced: blood. This chain links TRBV7-6 with TRBJ2-5; D is perhaps TRBD1 or TRBD2 (5 bases each). The CDR3 bases are TGTGCCAGCAGCTTATTATGGGAGCTACGAGGGGTTGAAGAGACCCAGTACTTC. The encoded protein is CASSLLWELRGVEETQYF.